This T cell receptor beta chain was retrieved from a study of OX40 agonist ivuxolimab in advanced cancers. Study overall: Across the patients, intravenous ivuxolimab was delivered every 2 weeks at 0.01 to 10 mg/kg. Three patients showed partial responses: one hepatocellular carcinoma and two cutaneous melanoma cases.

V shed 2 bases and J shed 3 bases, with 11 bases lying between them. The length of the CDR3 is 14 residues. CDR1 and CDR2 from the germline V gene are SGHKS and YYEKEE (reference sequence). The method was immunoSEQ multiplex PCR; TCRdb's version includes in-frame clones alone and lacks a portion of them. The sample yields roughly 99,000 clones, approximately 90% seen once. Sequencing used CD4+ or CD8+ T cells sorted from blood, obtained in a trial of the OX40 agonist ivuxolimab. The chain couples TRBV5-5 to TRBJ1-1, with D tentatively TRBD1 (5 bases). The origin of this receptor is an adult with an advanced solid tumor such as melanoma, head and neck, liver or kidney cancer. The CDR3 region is CASSFEGAYTEAFF. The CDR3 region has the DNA TGTGCCAGCAGCTTTGAAGGGGCGTACACTGAAGCTTTCTTT.